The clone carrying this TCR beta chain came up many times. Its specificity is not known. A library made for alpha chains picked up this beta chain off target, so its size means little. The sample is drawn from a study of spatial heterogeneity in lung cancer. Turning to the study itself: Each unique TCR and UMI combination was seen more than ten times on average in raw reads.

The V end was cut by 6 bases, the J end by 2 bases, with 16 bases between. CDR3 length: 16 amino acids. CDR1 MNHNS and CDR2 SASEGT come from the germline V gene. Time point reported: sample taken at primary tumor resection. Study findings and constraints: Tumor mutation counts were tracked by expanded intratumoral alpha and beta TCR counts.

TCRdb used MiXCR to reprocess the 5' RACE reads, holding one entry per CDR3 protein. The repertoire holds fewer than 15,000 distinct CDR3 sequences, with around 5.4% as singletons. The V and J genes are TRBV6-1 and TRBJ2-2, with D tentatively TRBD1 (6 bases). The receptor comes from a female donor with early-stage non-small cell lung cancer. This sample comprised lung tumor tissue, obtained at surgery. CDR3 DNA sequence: TGTGCCAGCAGAGCACAGGGTTACACTAACACCGGGGAGCTGTTTTTT. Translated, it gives CASRAQGYTNTGELFF.